This T cell receptor beta chain was identified during a study of blood T cell repertoires in COVID-19. In germline, CDR1 is LNHDA, CDR2 SQIVND (reference sequence). The CDR3 consists of 15 residues. Germline trimming cut 5 bases from V and 5 bases from J; bases unmatched to any gene: 11. Profiling relied on immunoSEQ multiplex PCR, and the TCRdb table lists in-frame clones only, not all of them. The sample includes a few hundred thousand clones, about 85% of them seen just once. The sequencing sample was made of peripheral blood. This chain links TRBV19 with TRBJ2-7, with TRBD1 identical over 8 bases. This clonotype was obtained from a human donor with COVID-19, enrolled during active disease. The donor label of this sample is uncertain. The CDR3 nucleotides read TGTGCCAGTAGTGTTGGACAGGGTCGGTCCAACGAGCAGTACTTC. As protein: CASSVGQGRSNEQYF. The whole variable domain, remainder taken from reference TRBV19 and TRBJ2-7, is DGGITQSPKYLFRKEGQNVTLSCEQNLNHDAMYWYRQDPGQGLRLIYYSQIVNDFQKGDIAEGYSVSREKKESFPLTVTSAQKNPTAFYLCASSVGQGRSNEQYFGPGTRLTVT.